This TCR beta chain was identified during a study of radiotherapy plus CTLA-4 blockade in lung cancer (dated by TCRdb to the late 2010s). With regard to the full study: Among enrolled patients, about 19% had an objective response and 30% to 35% reached disease control. Study-wide findings and limitations: Increased serum interferon-beta after radiation, together with early dynamic changes in blood T cell clones, were reported to be the strongest predictors of response. After treatment with radiotherapy and ipilimumab, TCR clones that originated in tumors expanded in peripheral blood.

In this study, focal radiation therapy paired with CTLA-4 blockade (ipilimumab) was tested in patients who had chemo-refractory metastatic non-small-cell lung cancer. Including cysteine and phenylalanine, the CDR3 has 13 amino acids. The only DNA kept is the CDR3, 39 bases in frame from the first base. A distance of 9 bases separates the germline ends of V and J, which lose 5 bases and 1 base respectively. CDR1 and CDR2 are read off the germline V gene as SGHDT and YYEEEE. In regard to this clone: Its antigen target is currently unknown. No base quality information exists; no much larger clone differs at one position.

Library preparation employed the immunoSEQ multiplex PCR assay. The immuneACCESS repertoire file appears here via TCRdb, limited to in-frame rearrangements. These files lack a portion of the clones; in checked studies, under half of the deficit traces to unresolved V genes, and the cause of the others is not known. The sample includes approximately 83,000 clones, with about 79% observed a single time. Together, the top ten hold 3.5% to 4.5% of the sample. Recombination joined TRBV5-6 with TRBJ1-1, with the D gene uncertain. Sequenced here: peripheral blood, sampled from a patient treated with radiotherapy plus ipilimumab. This clonotype was sampled from a human donor with non-small cell lung cancer who had a partial response to radiotherapy plus ipilimumab. Some clones in this sample may be carry-over from other donors' samples. The CDR3 is CASRRISNTEAFF. The DNA sequence follows: TGTGCCAGCAGGCGCATCTCGAACACTGAAGCTTTCTTT.